This T cell receptor (beta chain) was found in a study of OX40 agonist ivuxolimab in advanced cancers. Regarding the study as a whole: Researchers report that CD8+ T cells had, on average, more expanded clones than CD4+. Dosing at 0.1 to 3.0 mg/kg was accompanied by clonal expansion of CD4+ and CD8+ blood T cells by week 6.

Baseline, cycle 4 day 1, and cycle 7 day 1 were the blood sampling points. Assay used: immunoSEQ multiplex PCR; TCRdb lists only in-frame clones, some missing. Of some 44,000 clones in the sample, 75% to 90% are singletons; the top ten hold 4.5% to 5%. The CDR3 is 15 residues long. Germline CDR1 is SGDLS and CDR2 is YYNGEE. Losses at the gene ends were 3 bases for V and 4 bases for J; bases not matched to a gene: 6. A remark on this clone: Its matching antigen is unknown.

This rearrangement joins TRBV9 to TRBJ1-3; 8 nucleotides match TRBD1. The sequencing here drew on CD4+ or CD8+ T cells sorted from blood, taken in a trial of the OX40 agonist ivuxolimab. This receptor was identified in an adult with an advanced solid tumor such as melanoma, head and neck, liver or kidney cancer. CDR3 bases: TGTGCCAGCAGCGCGGGACAGGATATCGGAAACACCATATATTTT. This encodes CASSAGQDIGNTIYF.